Listed below are T cell receptor beta chains from one sample, sequenced in a study of identifying expanded T cells in peripheral blood. The repertoire was sequenced with immunoSEQ multiplex PCR; TCRdb's copy has only in-frame clones and lacks some. The sample lists around 75,000 clones, 85% to 90% occurring once. The sample comprised blood. The receptors were gathered from a person aged 18 to 75 in good health. CDR3s include the opening cysteine and the closing phenylalanine or tryptophan. D genes are given only for firm matches. Clone size is shown for a subset of rows, as once, few, many or a class of expanded clone.

clone_size	v_call	j_call	d_call	cdr3_nt	cdr3_aa
NA	TRBV30	TRBJ2-1	TRBD2	TGTGCCTGGATCCGGGGGGGCCGGGGGAATGAGCAGTTCTTC	CAWIRGGRGNEQFF
NA	TRBV7-7	TRBJ2-3	TRBD1	TGTGCCAGCAGCTTCGACAGGGACGCAGATACGCAGTATTTT	CASSFDRDADTQYF
NA	TRBV30	TRBJ2-7	TRBD1	TGTGCCCGGGTAGCAGGGACAGGGGCGGGCGAGCAGTACTTC	CARVAGTGAGEQYF
NA	TRBV9	TRBJ2-3	TRBD2	TGTGCCAGCAGCGTAGGGGCGACTAGCGGGGGAATAGATACGCAGTATTTT	CASSVGATSGGIDTQYF
NA	TRBV4-3	TRBJ1-2	TRBD1	TGCGCCAGCAGCCAAGAACCAGGGGGCAGGGGCTACACCTTC	CASSQEPGGRGYTF
NA	TRBV12-5	TRBJ1-2	TRBD1	TGTGCTAGTGGCAATCAACCCCTCTGGGACAGCCTTTATGGCTACACCTTC	CASGNQPLWDSLYGYTF
NA	TRBV6-1	TRBJ1-5	NA	TGTGCCAGCAGTGAAGGGGGCGGGGCGTTCGGGCAGCCCCAGCATTTT	CASSEGGGAFGQPQHF
once	TRBV19	TRBJ2-1	TRBD1	TGTGCCAGTAGTATAAGGTGGGCAGGGGGTACATACAATGAGCAGTTCTTC	CASSIRWAGGTYNEQFF
NA	TRBV10-2	TRBJ1-5	NA	TGCGCCAGCAGTGATATCGGGGGGCCCAATCAGCCCCAGCATTTT	CASSDIGGPNQPQHF
NA	TRBV28	TRBJ1-6	NA	TGTGCCAGCAGTTTATACAGGGTGGCACCCCTCCACTTT	CASSLYRVAPLHF
few	TRBV5-6	TRBJ1-4	TRBD1	TGTGCCAGCAGCTTAATGACAGGGAATGAAAAACTGTTTTTT	CASSLMTGNEKLFF
NA	TRBV27	TRBJ1-2	NA	TGTGCCAGCAGTTCGGGGGGAGACTATGGCTACACCTTC	CASSSGGDYGYTF
NA	TRBV28	TRBJ2-1	TRBD2	TGTGCCAGCAGTTCAACACCCGGGACTAGTGTTTCAACTGAGCAGTTCTTC	CASSSTPGTSVSTEQFF
NA	TRBV7-6	TRBJ2-7	NA	TGTGCCAGCAGCCGGGAAGGGGGGCGATCGACGGGCGAGCAGTACTTC	CASSREGGRSTGEQYF
once	TRBV27	TRBJ2-5	TRBD1	TGTGCCAGCAGTCCCTGGGACAGGGCAGAGACCCAGTACTTC	CASSPWDRAETQYF
NA	TRBV4-1	TRBJ2-3	TRBD2	TGCGCCAGCAGCCAAGAGAGTCTAGCGGGTGCAGATACGCAGTATTTT	CASSQESLAGADTQYF
NA	TRBV7-9	TRBJ2-1	NA	TGTGCCAGCACAATCCAGGGCCCCCTTCCCAATGAGCAGTTCTTC	CASTIQGPLPNEQFF
NA	TRBV18	TRBJ2-5	NA	TGTGCCAGCTCACCGGAAGAGACCCAGTACTTC	CASSPEETQYF
NA	TRBV6-5	TRBJ2-7	TRBD1	TGTGCCAGCAGATGGACAGGGGGGTACGAGCAGTACTTC	CASRWTGGYEQYF
NA	TRBV7-2	TRBJ2-5	TRBD2	TGTGCCAGCAGCTTAGTGGGCGGGGGGGCCGTCGAGACCCAGTACTTC	CASSLVGGGAVETQYF
NA	TRBV9	TRBJ1-3	NA	TGTGCCAGCAGCCCCCCGGGGGGTGGAAACACCATATATTTT	CASSPPGGGNTIYF
NA	TRBV11-2	TRBJ2-7	TRBD1	TGTGCCAGCAGCTTGGGACAGCTCTACGAGCAGTACTTC	CASSLGQLYEQYF
NA	TRBV19	TRBJ1-2	NA	TGTGCCAGTAGTCTCCCGGTTGGAAACTATGGCTACACCTTC	CASSLPVGNYGYTF
NA	TRBV18	TRBJ2-3	TRBD2	TGTGCCAGCTCACTGGGACTAGCGGGATCCACAGATACGCAGTATTTT	CASSLGLAGSTDTQYF
NA	TRBV6-5	TRBJ1-3	NA	TGTGCCAGCAGTTACAGGCAGCCTTCTGGAAACACCATATATTTT	CASSYRQPSGNTIYF
NA	TRBV7-7	TRBJ2-2	TRBD1	TGTGCTAGCAGCCCACAGGGGGCAGACACCGGGGAGCTGTTTTTT	CASSPQGADTGELFF
NA	TRBV28	TRBJ2-7	NA	TGTGCCAGCAGTTTTGCTTTCCTAGCGCTTAGCTCCTACGAGCAGTACTTC	CASSFAFLALSSYEQYF
NA	TRBV4-3	TRBJ1-2	NA	TGCGCCAGCAGCCCCCGGGCCGGGAACTATGGCTACACCTTC	CASSPRAGNYGYTF